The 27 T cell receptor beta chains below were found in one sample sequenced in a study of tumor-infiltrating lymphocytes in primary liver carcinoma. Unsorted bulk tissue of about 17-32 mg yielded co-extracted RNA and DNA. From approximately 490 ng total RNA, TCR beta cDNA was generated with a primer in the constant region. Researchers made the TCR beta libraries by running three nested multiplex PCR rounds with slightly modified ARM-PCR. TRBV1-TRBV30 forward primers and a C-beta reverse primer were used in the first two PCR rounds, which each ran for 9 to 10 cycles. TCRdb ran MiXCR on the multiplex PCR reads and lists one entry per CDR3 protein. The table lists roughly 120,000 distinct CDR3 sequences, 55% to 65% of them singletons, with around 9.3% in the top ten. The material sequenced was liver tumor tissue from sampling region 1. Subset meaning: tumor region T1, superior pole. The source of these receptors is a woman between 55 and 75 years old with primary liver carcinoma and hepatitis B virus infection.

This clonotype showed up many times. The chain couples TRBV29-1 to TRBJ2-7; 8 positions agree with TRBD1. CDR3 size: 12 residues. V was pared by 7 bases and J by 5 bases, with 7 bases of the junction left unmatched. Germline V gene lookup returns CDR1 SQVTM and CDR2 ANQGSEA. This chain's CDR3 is CSGTGRGDEQYF. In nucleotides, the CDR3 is TGCAGCGGGACAGGGCGTGGGGACGAGCAGTACTTC.

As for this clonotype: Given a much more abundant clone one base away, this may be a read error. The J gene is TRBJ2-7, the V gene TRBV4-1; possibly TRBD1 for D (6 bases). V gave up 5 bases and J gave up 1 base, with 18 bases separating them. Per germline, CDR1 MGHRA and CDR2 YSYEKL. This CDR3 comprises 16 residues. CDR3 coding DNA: TGCGCCAGCAGCTTCCAGGCACAGGGCGATTCCTACGAGCAGTACTTC. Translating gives CASSFQAQGDSYEQYF.

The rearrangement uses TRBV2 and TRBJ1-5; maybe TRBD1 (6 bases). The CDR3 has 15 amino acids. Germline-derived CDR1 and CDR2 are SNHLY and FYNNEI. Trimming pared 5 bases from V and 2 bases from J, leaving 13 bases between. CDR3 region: CASSLDRIGNQPQHF. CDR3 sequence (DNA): TGTGCCAGCAGTCTAGACAGGATAGGCAATCAGCCCCAGCATTTT.

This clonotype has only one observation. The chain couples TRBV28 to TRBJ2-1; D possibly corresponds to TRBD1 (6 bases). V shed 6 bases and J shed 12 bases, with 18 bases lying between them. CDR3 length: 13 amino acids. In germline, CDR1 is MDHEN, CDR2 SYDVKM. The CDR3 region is CASRLPGTLGQFF. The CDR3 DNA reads TGTGCCAGCAGGCTACCCGGGACACTTGGGCAGTTCTTC.

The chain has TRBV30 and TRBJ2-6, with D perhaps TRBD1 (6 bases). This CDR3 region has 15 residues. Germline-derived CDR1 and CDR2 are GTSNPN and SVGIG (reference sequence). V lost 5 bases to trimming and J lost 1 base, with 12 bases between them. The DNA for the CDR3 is TGTGCCTGGGACAGGAGGCCGTCTGGGGCCAACGTCCTGACTTTC. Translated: CAWDRRPSGANVLTF.

The CDR3 nucleotides are TGCAGCGTCGACAGTGGAGGCACAGATACGCAGTATTTT. It translates to CSVDSGGTDTQYF. The V and J genes are TRBV29-1 and TRBJ2-3; tentative D call: TRBD1 (5 bases). The germline V and J ends were trimmed by 6 bases and 1 base, with 11 bases remaining between them. Germline-derived CDR1 and CDR2 are SQVTM and ANQGSEA. The CDR3 runs 13 residues.

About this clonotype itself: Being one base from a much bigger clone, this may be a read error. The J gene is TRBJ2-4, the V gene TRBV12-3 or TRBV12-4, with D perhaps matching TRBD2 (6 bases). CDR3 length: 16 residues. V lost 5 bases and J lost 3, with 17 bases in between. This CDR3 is CASSLRGFGFKNIQYF. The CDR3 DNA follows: TGTGCCAGCAGTCTTCGGGGGTTTGGTTTCAAAAACATTCAGTACTTC.

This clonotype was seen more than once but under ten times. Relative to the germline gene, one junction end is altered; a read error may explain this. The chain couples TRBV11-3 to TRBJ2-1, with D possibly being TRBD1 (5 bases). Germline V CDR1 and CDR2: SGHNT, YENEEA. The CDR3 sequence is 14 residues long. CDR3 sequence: CASSSVGPYNEQLF. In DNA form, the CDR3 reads TGTGCCAGCAGCTCCGTGGGGCCCTACAATGAGCAGCTCTTC.

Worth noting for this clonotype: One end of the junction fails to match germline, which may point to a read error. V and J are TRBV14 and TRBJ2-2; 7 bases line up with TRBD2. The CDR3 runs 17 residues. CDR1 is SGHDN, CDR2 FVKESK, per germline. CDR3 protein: CASSQDRTRSNTGELFF. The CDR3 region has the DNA TGTGCCAGTAGCCAAGATAGGACTAGATCGAACACCGGGGAGCTGTTTTTT. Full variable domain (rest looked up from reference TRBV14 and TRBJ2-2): EAGVTQFPSHSVIEKGQTVTLRCDPISGHDNLYWYRRVMGKEIKFLLHFVKESKQDESGMPNNRFLAERTGGTYSTLKVQPAELEDSGVYFCASSQDRTRSNTGELFFGEGSRLTVL.

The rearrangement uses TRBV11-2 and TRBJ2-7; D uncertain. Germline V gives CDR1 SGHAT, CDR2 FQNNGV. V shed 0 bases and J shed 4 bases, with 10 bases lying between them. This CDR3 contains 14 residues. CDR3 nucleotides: TGTGCCAGCAGCTTAGATTCAGCCCGGTACGAGCAGTACTTC. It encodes CASSLDSARYEQYF.

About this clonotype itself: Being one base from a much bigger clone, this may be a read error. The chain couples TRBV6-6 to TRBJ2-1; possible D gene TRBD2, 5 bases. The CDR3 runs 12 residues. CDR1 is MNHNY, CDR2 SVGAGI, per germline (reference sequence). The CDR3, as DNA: TGTGCCAGCAGTTATGCGGGCAATGAGCTGTTCTTC. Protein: CASSYAGNELFF.

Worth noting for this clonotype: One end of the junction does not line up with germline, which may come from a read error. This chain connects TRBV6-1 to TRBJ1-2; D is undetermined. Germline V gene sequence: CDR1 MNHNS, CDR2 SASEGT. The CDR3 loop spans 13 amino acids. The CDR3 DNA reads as TGTGCCAGCAGGGACTGTCCTAATTATGGCTACACCTTC. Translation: CASRDCPNYGYTF.

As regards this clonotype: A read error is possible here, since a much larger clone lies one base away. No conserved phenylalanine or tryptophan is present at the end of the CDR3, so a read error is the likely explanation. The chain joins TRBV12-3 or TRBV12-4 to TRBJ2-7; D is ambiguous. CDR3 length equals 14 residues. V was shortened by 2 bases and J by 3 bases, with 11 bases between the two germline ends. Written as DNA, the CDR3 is TGTGCCAGCAGTTTATACCCGGCCCTCTACGAGCAGTACTTA. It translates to CASSLYPALYEQYL.

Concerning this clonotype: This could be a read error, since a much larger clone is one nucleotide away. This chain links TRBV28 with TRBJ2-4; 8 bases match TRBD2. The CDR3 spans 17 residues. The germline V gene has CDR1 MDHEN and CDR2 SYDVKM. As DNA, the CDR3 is TGTGCCAACAGTTCTCCAGGACTAGCCATCAACAAAAACATTCAGTACTTC. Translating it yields CANSSPGLAINKNIQYF.

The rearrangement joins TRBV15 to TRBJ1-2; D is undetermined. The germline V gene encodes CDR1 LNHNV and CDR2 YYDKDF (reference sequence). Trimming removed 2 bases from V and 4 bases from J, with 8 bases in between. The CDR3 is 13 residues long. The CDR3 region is CATSRMKSYGYTF. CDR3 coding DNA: TGTGCCACCAGCAGAATGAAGAGCTATGGCTACACCTTC.

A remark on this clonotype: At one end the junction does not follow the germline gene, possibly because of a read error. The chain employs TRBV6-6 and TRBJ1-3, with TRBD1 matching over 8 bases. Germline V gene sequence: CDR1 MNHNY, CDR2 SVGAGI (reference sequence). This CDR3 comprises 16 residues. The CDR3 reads CASSYSAGGSGNTRYF. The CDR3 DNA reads TGTGCCAGCAGTTACTCGGCAGGGGGCTCTGGAAACACCAGATATTTT.

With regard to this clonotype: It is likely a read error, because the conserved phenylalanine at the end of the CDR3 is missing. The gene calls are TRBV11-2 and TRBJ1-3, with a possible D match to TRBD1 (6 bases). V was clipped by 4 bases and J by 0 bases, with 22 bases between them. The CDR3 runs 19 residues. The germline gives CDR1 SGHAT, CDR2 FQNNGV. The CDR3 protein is CASSSRPDRGAYSGNTIYL. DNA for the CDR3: TGTGCCAGCAGCTCACGCCCGGACAGAGGAGCCTACTCTGGAAACACCATATATCTT.

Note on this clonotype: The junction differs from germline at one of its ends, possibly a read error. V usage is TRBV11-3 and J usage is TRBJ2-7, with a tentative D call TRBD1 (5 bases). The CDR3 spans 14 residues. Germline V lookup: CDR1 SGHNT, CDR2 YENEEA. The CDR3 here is CASNLEQGTYDQYF. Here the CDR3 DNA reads TGTGCCAGCAACTTAGAGCAGGGCACCTACGATCAGTACTTC.

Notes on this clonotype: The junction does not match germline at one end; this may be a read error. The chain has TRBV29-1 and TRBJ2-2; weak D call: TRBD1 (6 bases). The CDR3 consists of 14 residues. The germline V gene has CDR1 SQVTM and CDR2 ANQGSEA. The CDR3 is CSSTGLLNTVEQFF. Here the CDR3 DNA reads TGCAGCTCAACAGGGCTTCTGAACACCGTGGAGCAGTTTTTT.

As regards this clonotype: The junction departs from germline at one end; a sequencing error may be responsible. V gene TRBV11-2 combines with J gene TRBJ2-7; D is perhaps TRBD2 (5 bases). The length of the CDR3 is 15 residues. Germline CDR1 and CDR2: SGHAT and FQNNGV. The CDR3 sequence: CANSLISGGSYEQYF. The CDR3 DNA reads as TGTGCCAACAGCTTGATAAGCGGCGGCTCCTACGAGCAGTACTTC.

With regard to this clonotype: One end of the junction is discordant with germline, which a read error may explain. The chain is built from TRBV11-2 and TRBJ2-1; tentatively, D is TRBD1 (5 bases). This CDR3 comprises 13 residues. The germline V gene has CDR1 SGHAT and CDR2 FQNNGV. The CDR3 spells CPSSLLQGNLQFF. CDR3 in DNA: TGTCCCAGCAGCTTGCTGCAGGGAAATTTGCAGTTCTTC.

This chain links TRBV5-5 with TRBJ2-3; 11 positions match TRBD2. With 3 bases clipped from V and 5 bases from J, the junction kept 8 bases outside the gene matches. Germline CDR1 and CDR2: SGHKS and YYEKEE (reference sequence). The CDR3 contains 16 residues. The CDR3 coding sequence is TGTGCCAGCAGCTCGGAATTAGCGGGAGGGAGAGATACGCAGTATTTT. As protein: CASSSELAGGRDTQYF.

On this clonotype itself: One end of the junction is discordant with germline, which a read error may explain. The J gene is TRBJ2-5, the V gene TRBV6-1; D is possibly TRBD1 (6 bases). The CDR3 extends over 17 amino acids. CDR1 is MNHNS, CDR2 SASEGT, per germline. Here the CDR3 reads CASNEGLRQDSQETQYF. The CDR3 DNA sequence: TGTGCCAGCAATGAAGGTCTACGGCAGGACAGCCAAGAGACCCAGTACTTC.

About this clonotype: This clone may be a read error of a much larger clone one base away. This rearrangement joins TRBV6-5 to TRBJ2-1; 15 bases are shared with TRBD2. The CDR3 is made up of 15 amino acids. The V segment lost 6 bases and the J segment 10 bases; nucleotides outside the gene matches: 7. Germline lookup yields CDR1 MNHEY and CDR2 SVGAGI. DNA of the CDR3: TGTGCCAGCAGCCATGGACTAGCGGGAGGGGACGAGCAGTTCTTC. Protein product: CASSHGLAGGDEQFF.

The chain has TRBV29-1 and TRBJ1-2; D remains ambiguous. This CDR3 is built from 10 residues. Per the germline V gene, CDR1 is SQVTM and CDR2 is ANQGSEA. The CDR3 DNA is TGCAGTACATGGGAGTATGGCTACACCTTC. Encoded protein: CSTWEYGYTF. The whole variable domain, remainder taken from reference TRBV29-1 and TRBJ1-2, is SAVISQKPSRDICQRGTSLTIQCQVDSQVTMMFWYRQQPGQSLTLIATANQGSEATYESGFVIDKFPISRPNLTFSTLTVSNMSPEDSSIYLCSTWEYGYTFGSGTRLTVV.

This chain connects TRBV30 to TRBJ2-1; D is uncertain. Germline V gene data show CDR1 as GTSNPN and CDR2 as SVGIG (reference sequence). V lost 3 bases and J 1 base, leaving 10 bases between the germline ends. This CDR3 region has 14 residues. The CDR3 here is CAWRVQVSYNEQFF. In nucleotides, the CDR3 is TGTGCCTGGAGAGTGCAGGTATCCTACAATGAGCAGTTCTTC.

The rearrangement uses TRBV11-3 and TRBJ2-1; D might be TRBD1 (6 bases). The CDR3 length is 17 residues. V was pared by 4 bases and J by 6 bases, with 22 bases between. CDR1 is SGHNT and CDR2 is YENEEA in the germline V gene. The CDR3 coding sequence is TGTGCCAGCAGCTCCAGGGGAGCGCGGACCACGGGCAATGAGCAGTTCTTC. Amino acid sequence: CASSSRGARTTGNEQFF.